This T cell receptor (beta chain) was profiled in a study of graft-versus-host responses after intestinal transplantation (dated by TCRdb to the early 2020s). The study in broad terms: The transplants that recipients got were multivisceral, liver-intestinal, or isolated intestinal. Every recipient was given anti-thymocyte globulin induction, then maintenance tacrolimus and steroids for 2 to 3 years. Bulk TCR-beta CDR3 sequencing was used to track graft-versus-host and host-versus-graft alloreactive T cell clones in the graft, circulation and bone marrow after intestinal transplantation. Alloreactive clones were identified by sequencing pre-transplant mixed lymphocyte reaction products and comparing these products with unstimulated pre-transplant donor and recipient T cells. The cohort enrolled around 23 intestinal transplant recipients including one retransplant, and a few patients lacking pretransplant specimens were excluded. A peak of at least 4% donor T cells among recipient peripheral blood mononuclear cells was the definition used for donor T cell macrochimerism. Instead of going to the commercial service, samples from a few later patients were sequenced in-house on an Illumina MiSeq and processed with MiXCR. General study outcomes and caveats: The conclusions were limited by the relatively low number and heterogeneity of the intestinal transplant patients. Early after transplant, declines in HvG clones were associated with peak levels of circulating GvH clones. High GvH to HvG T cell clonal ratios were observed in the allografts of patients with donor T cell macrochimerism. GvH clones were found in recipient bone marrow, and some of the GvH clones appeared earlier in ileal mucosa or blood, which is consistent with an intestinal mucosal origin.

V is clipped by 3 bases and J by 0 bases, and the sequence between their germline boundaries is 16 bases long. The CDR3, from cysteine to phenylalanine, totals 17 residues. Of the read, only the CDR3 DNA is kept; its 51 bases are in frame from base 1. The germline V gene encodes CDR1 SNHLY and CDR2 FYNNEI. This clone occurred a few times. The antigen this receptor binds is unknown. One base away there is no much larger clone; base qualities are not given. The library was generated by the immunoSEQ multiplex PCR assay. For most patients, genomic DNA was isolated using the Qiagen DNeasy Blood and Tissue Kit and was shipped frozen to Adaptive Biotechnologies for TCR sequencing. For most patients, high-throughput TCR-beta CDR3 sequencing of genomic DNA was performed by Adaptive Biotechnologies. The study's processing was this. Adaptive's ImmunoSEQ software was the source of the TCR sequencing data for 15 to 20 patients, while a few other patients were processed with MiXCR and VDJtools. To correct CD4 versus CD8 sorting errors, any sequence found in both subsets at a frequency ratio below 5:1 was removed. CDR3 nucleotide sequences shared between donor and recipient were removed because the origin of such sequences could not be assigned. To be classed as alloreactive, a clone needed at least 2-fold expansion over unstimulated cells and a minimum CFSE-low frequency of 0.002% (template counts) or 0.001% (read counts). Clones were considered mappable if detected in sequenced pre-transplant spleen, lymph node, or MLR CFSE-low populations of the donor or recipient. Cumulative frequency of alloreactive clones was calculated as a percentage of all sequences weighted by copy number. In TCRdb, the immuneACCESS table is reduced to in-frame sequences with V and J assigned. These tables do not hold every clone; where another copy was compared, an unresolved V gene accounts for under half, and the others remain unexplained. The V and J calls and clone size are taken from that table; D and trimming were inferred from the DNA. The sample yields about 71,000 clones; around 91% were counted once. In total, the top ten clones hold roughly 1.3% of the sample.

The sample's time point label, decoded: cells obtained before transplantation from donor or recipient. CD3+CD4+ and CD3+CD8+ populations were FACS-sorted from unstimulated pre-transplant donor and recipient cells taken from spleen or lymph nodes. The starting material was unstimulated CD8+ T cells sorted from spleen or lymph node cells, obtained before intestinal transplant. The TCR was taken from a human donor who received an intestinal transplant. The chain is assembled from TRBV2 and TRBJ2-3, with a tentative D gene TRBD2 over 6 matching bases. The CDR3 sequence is CASSDEASGTSTDTQYF. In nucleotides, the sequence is TGTGCCAGCAGTGATGAGGCCTCGGGGACTAGCACAGATACGCAGTATTTT.